These 24 T cell receptor beta chains were all obtained from the same sample, sequenced in a study of blood T cells in healthy people across ages. Then a second PCR, running about 6 to 12 cycles, was carried out with a sample-barcoded 5' primer and a J-beta primer mix. TCRdb redid the calling of the 5' RACE reads with MiXCR, one entry per CDR3 protein. The sample has 1,500,000 or so distinct CDR3 sequences, 42% seen once. The sample was blood. The source is a woman aged 18-29 years in good health.

CDR3 in DNA: TGTGCCACCACCAGCGGAGCGGGAAGCAAAAACATTCAGTACTTC. It encodes CATTSGAGSKNIQYF. The rearrangement joins TRBV10-3 to TRBJ2-4; TRBD2 agrees at 7 bases. The length of the CDR3 is 15 residues. The ends lost 10 bases at V and 3 bases at J; junction bases unmatched: 12. In germline, CDR1 is ENHRY, CDR2 SYGVKD.

The chain employs TRBV12-3 or TRBV12-4 and TRBJ1-2; no clear D. The CDR3 totals 15 residues. Trimming removed 2 bases from V and 8 bases from J, with 18 bases in between. CDR3 in amino acids: CASSLWPPSRMGYTF. The CDR3 coding sequence is TGTGCCAGCAGTTTATGGCCCCCTAGCCGAATGGGCTACACCTTC.

This clonotype was observed a few times. This chain connects TRBV29-1 to TRBJ2-1, with TRBD1 matching over 7 bases. CDR1 SQVTM and CDR2 ANQGSEA come from the germline V gene. This CDR3 is 13 amino acids long. The junction had 6 bases not matched to a gene; V was cut back by 3 bases and J by 7 bases. CDR3 nucleotide sequence: TGCAGCGTTGATAGGGGGCGGGCTAATGAGCAGTTCTTC. It encodes CSVDRGRANEQFF.

This clonotype was found a few times. The chain has TRBV4-1 and TRBJ1-1, with TRBD1 identical over 7 bases. Germline trimming cut 4 bases from V and 3 bases from J; bases unmatched to any gene: 8. CDR1 is MGHRA, CDR2 YSYEKL, per germline. This CDR3 region has 15 residues. This chain's CDR3 is CASSLHEQGHTEAFF. CDR3 bases: TGCGCCAGCAGCCTCCACGAACAGGGGCACACTGAAGCTTTCTTT.

This clonotype was seen a few times. The J gene is TRBJ2-1, the V gene TRBV4-3, with TRBD2 identical over 7 bases. Germline V CDR1 and CDR2: LGHNA, YSLEER. The junction had 3 bases not matched to a gene; V was cut back by 1 base and J by 6 bases. CDR3 length equals 14 residues. The CDR3 nucleotides read TGCGCCAGCAGCCAAGGTGGCGGGAGCAATGAGCAGTTCTTC. Translated, it gives CASSQGGGSNEQFF.

Here the CDR3 DNA reads TGCAGTGCACAGACTAGCGGGAGTAACAATGAGCAGTACTTC. Translating it yields CSAQTSGSNNEQYF. This chain connects TRBV20-1 to TRBJ2-1; 12 bases map to TRBD2. The J call is in doubt because the DNA end fits TRBJ2-7 better. Per germline, CDR1 DFQATT and CDR2 SNEGSKA (reference sequence). There are 14 residues in the CDR3.

This clonotype was picked up a small number of times. J is TRBJ1-2 and V is TRBV4-3; possibly TRBD1 for D (5 bases). CDR1 is LGHNA, CDR2 YSLEER, per germline. The length of the CDR3 is 13 residues. V gave up 3 bases and J gave up 2 bases, with 7 bases separating them. CDR3 residues: CASSHPGNYGYTF. DNA for the CDR3: TGCGCCAGCAGCCACCCAGGGAACTATGGCTACACCTTC.

This rearrangement joins TRBV7-9 to TRBJ1-2; 8 nucleotides match TRBD1. Unmatched junction bases numbered 5, after V lost 1 base and J lost 7 bases. CDR1 is SEHNR and CDR2 is FQNEAQ in the germline V gene (reference sequence). This CDR3 region has 14 residues. CDR3 bases: TGTGCCAGCAGCTTAGGACAGGGGCTTCCTGGCTACACCTTC. It codes for CASSLGQGLPGYTF.

This clonotype turned up a few times. The rearrangement joins TRBV6-6 to TRBJ1-1; unclear D gene. Germline assignment: CDR1 MNHNY and CDR2 SVGAGI (reference sequence). This CDR3 is 12 amino acids long. V gave up 1 base and J gave up 8 bases, with 8 bases separating them. In nucleotides, the CDR3 is TGTGCCAGCAGTTACTTTTCGGCGGAAGCTTTCTTT. It is translated as CASSYFSAEAFF.

The CDR3 sequence: CSARAGSRRYNEQFF. For the CDR3, the DNA is TGCAGTGCTAGAGCGGGTAGCAGGCGGTACAATGAGCAGTTCTTC. The rearrangement joins TRBV20-1 to TRBJ2-1, with D uncertain. Trimming removed 1 base at V and 4 bases at J, with 14 bases between. In germline, CDR1 is DFQATT, CDR2 SNEGSKA (reference sequence). The CDR3 has 15 residues.

CDR3 protein: CSVVVGTGYTGELFF. The CDR3 bases are TGCAGCGTTGTTGTTGGGACAGGGTATACCGGGGAGCTGTTTTTT. The V call is TRBV29-1, the J call TRBJ2-2, with TRBD1 identical over 9 bases. Germline V gives CDR1 SQVTM, CDR2 ANQGSEA. V gave up 4 bases and J gave up 5 bases; unmatched junction bases: 8. The CDR3 consists of 15 residues.

This clonotype was recorded a few times. This chain uses TRBV3-1 with TRBJ2-1, with unresolved D. The J call may be in error: the DNA end matches TRBJ2-7 better. This CDR3 contains 13 residues. Germline CDR1 is LGHDT and CDR2 is YNNKEL (reference sequence). The CDR3, as DNA: TGTGCCAGCAGCCCGATAGGCTACAATGAGCAGTACTTC. Its protein is CASSPIGYNEQYF.

This clonotype was observed a few times. V is TRBV24-1 and J is TRBJ2-3; 12 bases line up with TRBD2. The CDR3 consists of 16 residues. Germline CDR1 KGHDR, CDR2 SFDVKD. V lost 4 bases to trimming and J lost 3 bases; unmatched junction nucleotides: 4. CDR3 coding DNA: TGTGCCACCAGTGAGACTAGCGGGGGTTTGACAGATACGCAGTATTTT. Protein sequence: CATSETSGGLTDTQYF.

This chain uses TRBV7-9 with TRBJ1-1; D is unresolved. Per germline, CDR1 SEHNR and CDR2 FQNEAQ (reference sequence). The CDR3 totals 13 residues. V lost 4 bases and J 5 bases, leaving 11 bases between the germline ends. For the CDR3, the DNA is TGTGCCAGCAGCTGGACGGCGGGGACTGAAGCTTTCTTT. Protein product: CASSWTAGTEAFF.

A few counts support this clonotype. The chain's CDR3 is CASRQLADTGELFF. In DNA form, the CDR3 reads TGTGCCAGCAGGCAACTAGCGGACACCGGGGAGCTGTTTTTT. This rearrangement joins TRBV2 to TRBJ2-2; 8 bases fit TRBD2. This CDR3 spans 14 amino acids. The germline V gene has CDR1 SNHLY and CDR2 FYNNEI. J was trimmed by 3 bases and V by 6 bases; bases with no gene match: 3.

This clonotype was seen once. The chain uses TRBV5-6 and TRBJ2-4; the D is unclear. Germline lookup yields CDR1 SGHDT and CDR2 YYEEEE. CDR3 length equals 13 residues. The ends were cut back, 0 bases at V and 13 bases at J, with 14 bases in the middle. The CDR3 DNA reads TGTGCCAGCAGCTTGGACCAAGCGAATGAGCAGTACTTC. As protein: CASSLDQANEQYF.

This clonotype appeared a few times. The rearrangement joins TRBV10-3 to TRBJ2-1; TRBD2 aligns across 9 bases. After removal of 11 bases from V and 0 bases from J, the junction contained 8 bases not matched to a gene. The germline V gene encodes CDR1 ENHRY and CDR2 SYGVKD. This CDR3 spans 15 amino acids. CDR3 region: CAHRREGVSYNEQFF. The CDR3 nucleotides are TGTGCCCATAGGCGGGAGGGGGTCTCCTACAATGAGCAGTTCTTC.

V usage is TRBV29-1 and J usage is TRBJ2-1; no firm D call. The J call may be in error: the DNA end matches TRBJ2-7 better. The V gene's germline CDR1 is SQVTM and CDR2 ANQGSEA. The CDR3 length is 12 residues. This CDR3 reads CSVEVVGYEQYF. CDR3 DNA: TGCAGCGTTGAGGTCGTGGGCTACGAGCAGTACTTC.

V usage is TRBV12-5 and J usage is TRBJ2-3, with 12 bases that match TRBD2. V lost 7 bases to trimming and J lost 0 bases; unmatched junction nucleotides: 8. The length of the CDR3 is 17 residues. Germline V gene data show CDR1 as LGHNT and CDR2 as FRNRAP. DNA for the CDR3: TGTGCTAGTGACCCGGGACTAGCGGGTTTTAGCACAGATACGCAGTATTTT. Its protein product is CASDPGLAGFSTDTQYF.

This chain links TRBV7-2 with TRBJ2-7; 10 bases are shared with TRBD2. Germline V lookup: CDR1 SGHTA, CDR2 FQGNSA. V dropped 4 bases and J dropped 6; count of bases not matched to a gene: 9. The CDR3 spans 15 residues. The CDR3 nucleotides are TGTGCCAGCAGCTCAGACGGTCTAGCGGGAGTCGAGCAGTACTTC. Translating gives CASSSDGLAGVEQYF.

This clonotype appeared a few times. The rearrangement joins TRBV3-1 to TRBJ2-2; the D is unclear. The CDR3 spans 13 residues. Trimming pared 4 bases from V and 7 bases from J, leaving 10 bases between. Germline loops: CDR1 LGHDT, CDR2 YNNKEL (reference sequence). The CDR3 here is CASSRSAGGELFF. The CDR3 DNA follows: TGTGCCAGCAGCCGAAGTGCAGGCGGGGAGCTGTTTTTT.

Details on this clonotype: A read error may be the cause here, since a much bigger clone is one base away. V gene TRBV12-3 or TRBV12-4 combines with J gene TRBJ2-1, with 9 nucleotides matching TRBD2. CDR3 length equals 15 residues. The CDR3 nucleotides are TGTGCCAGCAGCCGTAGCGGGAGTACCTACAATGAGCTGTTCTTC. This encodes CASSRSGSTYNELFF.

The J gene is TRBJ2-1, the V gene TRBV19, with a possible D match to TRBD2 (7 bases). This CDR3 is built from 16 residues. Germline V CDR1 and CDR2: LNHDA, SQIVND (reference sequence). V was pared by 3 bases and J by 8 bases, with 20 bases between. The CDR3: CASSMARGGGLHEQFF. Written as DNA, the CDR3 is TGTGCCAGTAGTATGGCAAGAGGGGGGGGCCTGCATGAGCAGTTCTTC.

The chain uses TRBV4-3 and TRBJ2-1; 7 bases are shared with TRBD1. Losses at the gene ends were 1 base for V and 10 bases for J; bases not matched to a gene: 10. CDR1 LGHNA and CDR2 YSLEER come from the germline V gene. This CDR3 has 15 amino acids. CDR3 loop: CASSQGKGAMYEQFF. The CDR3 nucleotides read TGCGCCAGCAGCCAAGGAAAGGGGGCTATGTACGAGCAGTTCTTC.